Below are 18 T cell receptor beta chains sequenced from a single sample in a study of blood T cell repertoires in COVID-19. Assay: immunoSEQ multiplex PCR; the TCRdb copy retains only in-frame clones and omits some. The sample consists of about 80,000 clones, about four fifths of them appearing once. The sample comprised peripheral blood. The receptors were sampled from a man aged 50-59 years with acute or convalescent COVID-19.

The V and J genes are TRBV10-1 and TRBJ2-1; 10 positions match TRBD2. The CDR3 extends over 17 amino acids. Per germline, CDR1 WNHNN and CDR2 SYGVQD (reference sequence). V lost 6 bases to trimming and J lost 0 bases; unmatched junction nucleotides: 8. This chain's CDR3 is CASSSWPSGSSYNEQFF. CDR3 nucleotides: TGCGCCAGCAGCTCATGGCCTAGCGGGAGCTCCTACAATGAGCAGTTCTTC.

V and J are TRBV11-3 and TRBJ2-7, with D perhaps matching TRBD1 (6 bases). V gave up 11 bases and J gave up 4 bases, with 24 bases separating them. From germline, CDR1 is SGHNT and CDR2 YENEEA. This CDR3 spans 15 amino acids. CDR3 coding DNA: TGTGCCTGCACTCATCGACAGGCCTTATCATACGAGCAGTACTTC. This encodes CACTHRQALSYEQYF.

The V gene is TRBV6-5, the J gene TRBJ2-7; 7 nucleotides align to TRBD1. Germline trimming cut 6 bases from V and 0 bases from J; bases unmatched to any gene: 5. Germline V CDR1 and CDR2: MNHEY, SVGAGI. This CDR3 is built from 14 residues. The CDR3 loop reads CASSLGDSSYEQYF. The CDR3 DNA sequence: TGTGCCAGCAGCCTTGGGGACAGCTCCTACGAGCAGTACTTC.

The CDR3 DNA reads TGTGCCAGCAGCTTGGAGCCCCAGGCAGATCAGCCCCAGCATTTT. It translates to CASSLEPQADQPQHF. This chain uses TRBV5-4 with TRBJ1-5; D uncertain. Germline CDR1 is SGHNT and CDR2 is YYREEE (reference sequence). This CDR3 comprises 15 residues. V gave up 0 bases and J gave up 5 bases, with 12 bases separating them.

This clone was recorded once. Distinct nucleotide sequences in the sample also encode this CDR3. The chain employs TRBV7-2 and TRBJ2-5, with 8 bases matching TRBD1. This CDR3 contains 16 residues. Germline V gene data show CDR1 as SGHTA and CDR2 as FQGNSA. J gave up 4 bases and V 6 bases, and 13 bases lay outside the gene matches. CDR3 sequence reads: CASSHRQGRVGETQYF. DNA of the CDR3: TGTGCCAGCAGTCACCGACAGGGGCGGGTGGGAGAGACCCAGTACTTC.

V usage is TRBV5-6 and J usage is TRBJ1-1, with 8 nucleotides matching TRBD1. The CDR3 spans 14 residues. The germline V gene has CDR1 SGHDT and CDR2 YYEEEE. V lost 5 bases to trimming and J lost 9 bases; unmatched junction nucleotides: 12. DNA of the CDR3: TGTGCCAGCAGTTCCCAGGCTCAGGGGGCCCAAGCTTTCTTT. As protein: CASSSQAQGAQAFF.

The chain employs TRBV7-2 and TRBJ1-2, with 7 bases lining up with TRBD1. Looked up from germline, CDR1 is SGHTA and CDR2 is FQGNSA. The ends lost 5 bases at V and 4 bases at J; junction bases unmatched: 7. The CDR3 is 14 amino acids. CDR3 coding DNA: TGTGCCAGCAGCCCACCGGGACAGCGCTATGGCTACACCTTC. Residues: CASSPPGQRYGYTF.

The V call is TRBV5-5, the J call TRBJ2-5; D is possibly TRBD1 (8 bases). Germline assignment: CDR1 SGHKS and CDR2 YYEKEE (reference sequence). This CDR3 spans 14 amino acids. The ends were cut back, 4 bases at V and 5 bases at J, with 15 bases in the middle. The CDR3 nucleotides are TGTGCCAGCAGCCGAACACAGGGGGGGGAGACCCAGTACTTC. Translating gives CASSRTQGGETQYF.

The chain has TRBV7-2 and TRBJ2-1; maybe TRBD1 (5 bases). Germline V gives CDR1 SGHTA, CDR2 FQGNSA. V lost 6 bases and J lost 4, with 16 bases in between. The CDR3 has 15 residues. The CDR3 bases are TGTGCCAGCAGACCAGGGTTCCAGCCATACAATGAGCAGTTCTTC. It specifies CASRPGFQPYNEQFF.

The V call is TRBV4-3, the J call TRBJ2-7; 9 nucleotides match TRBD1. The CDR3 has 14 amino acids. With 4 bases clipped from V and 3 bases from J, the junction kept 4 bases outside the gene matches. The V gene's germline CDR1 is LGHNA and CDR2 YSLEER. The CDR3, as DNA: TGCGCCAGCAGCCTGGGGACAGGGAACTACGAGCAGTACTTC. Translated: CASSLGTGNYEQYF.

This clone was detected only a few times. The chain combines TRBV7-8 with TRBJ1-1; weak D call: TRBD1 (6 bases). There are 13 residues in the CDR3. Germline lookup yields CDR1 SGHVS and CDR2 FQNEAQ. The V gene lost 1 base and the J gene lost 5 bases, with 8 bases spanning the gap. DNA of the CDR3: TGTGCCAGCAGCTTAGGGGGGCAGACTGAAGCTTTCTTT. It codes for CASSLGGQTEAFF.

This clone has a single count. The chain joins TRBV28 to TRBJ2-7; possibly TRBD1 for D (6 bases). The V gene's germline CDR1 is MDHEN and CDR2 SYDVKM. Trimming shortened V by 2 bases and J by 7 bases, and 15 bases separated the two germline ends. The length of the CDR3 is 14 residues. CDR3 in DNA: TGTGCCAGCAGTTTAAGAGGCAGGGGTGGGGAGCAGTACTTC. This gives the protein CASSLRGRGGEQYF.

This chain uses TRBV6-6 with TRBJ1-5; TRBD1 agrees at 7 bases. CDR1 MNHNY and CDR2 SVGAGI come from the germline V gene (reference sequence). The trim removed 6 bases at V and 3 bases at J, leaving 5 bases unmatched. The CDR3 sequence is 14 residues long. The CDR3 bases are TGTGCCAGCAGCCCCACAGGGGACAATCAGCCCCAGCATTTT. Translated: CASSPTGDNQPQHF.

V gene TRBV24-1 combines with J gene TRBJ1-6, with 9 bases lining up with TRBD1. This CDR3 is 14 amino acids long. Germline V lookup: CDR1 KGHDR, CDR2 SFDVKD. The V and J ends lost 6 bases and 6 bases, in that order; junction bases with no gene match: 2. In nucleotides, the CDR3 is TGTGCCACCAGTCGGGGACAGGGTAATTCACCCCTCCACTTT. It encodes CATSRGQGNSPLHF.

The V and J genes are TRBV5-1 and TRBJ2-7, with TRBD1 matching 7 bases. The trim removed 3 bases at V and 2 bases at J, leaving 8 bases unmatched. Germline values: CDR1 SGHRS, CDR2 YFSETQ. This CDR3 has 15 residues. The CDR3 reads CASSSKQGRPYEQYF. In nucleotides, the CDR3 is TGCGCCAGCAGCTCGAAACAGGGGCGACCCTACGAGCAGTACTTC.

The CDR3 coding sequence is TGTGCCAGCAGCTTGCGGCGGGGGTCTGGGGCCAACGTCCTGACTTTC. As protein: CASSLRRGSGANVLTF. The J gene is TRBJ2-6, the V gene TRBV5-5; TRBD2 matches 7 bases. CDR3 length: 16 residues. The germline V gene encodes CDR1 SGHKS and CDR2 YYEKEE (reference sequence). Trimming removed 1 base from V and 1 base from J; junction bases left unmatched: 2.

The CDR3 region has the DNA TGTGCCAGCAGTTACTCGCCTAGCGGAGAGGATGAGCAGTTCTTC. It is translated as CASSYSPSGEDEQFF. V usage is TRBV6-2 or TRBV6-3 and J usage is TRBJ2-1, with TRBD2 identical over 7 bases. The V and J ends lost 0 bases and 8 bases, in that order; junction bases with no gene match: 7. Germline CDR1 is MNHEY and CDR2 is SVGEGT. The length of the CDR3 is 15 residues.

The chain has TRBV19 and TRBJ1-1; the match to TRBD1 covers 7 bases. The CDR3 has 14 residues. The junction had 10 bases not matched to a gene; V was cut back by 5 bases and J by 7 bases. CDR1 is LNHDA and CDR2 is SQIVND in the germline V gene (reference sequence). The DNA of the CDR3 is TGTGCCAGTAGTGCCCGACAGGGTTCTGATGAAGCTTTCTTT. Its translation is CASSARQGSDEAFF.